This paragraph reports one T cell receptor beta chain. This record comes from a study of blood T cell repertoires in COVID-19. Profiling relied on immunoSEQ multiplex PCR, and the TCRdb table lists in-frame clones only, not all of them. The sample comprises a few hundred thousand clones, approximately 89% of which are singletons, and approximately 2.9% rests with the top ten. The V segment lost 5 bases and the J segment 3 bases; nucleotides outside the gene matches: 16. The CDR3 sequence is 17 residues long. Germline V lookup: CDR1 SGHDT, CDR2 YYEEEE. Source material: PBMCs or T cells enriched from blood (not recorded which). The sequence was collected from a woman between 50 and 59 years old who had been exposed to COVID-19. The gene calls are TRBV5-6 and TRBJ1-1; 7 bases fit TRBD1. CDR3 amino acids: CASSLGQAPRFYTEAFF. Here the CDR3 DNA reads TGTGCCAGCAGTCTAGGACAGGCCCCGAGGTTCTACACTGAAGCTTTCTTT.